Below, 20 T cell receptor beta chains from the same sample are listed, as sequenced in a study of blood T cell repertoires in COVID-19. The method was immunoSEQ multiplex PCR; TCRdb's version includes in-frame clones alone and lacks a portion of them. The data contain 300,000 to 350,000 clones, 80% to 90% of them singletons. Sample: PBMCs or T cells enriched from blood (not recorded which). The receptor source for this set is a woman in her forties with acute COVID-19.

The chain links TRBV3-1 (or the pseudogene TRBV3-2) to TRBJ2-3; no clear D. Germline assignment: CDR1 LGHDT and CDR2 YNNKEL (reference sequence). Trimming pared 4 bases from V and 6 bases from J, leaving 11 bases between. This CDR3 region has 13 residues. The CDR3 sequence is CASSLHARDTQYF. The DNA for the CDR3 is TGTGCCAGCAGCCTCCATGCCCGGGATACGCAGTATTTT.

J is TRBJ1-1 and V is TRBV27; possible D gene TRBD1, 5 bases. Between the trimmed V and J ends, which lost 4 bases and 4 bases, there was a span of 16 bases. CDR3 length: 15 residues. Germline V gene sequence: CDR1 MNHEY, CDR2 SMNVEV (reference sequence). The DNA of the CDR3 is TGTGCCAGCAGTTCCCGGGCCCTGGGGGGCACTGAAGCTTTCTTT. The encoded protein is CASSSRALGGTEAFF.

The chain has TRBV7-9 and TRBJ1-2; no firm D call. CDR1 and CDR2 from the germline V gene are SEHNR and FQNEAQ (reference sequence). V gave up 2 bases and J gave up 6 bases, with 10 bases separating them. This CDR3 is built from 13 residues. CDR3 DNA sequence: TGTGCCAGCAGCTTAAGAGAGGCCCATGGCTACACCTTC. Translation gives CASSLREAHGYTF.

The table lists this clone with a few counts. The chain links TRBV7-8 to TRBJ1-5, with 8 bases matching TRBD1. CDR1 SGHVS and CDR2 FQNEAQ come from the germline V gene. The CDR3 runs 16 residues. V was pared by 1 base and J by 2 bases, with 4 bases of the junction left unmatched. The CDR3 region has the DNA TGTGCCAGCAGCTTAGTACAGGGGGAAGGCAATCAGCCCCAGCATTTT. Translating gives CASSLVQGEGNQPQHF. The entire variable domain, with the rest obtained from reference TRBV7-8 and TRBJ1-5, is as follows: GAGVSQSPRYKVAKRGQDVALRCDPISGHVSLFWYQQALGQGPEFLTYFQNEAQLDKSGLPSDRFFAERPEGSVSTLKIQRTQQEDSAVYLCASSLVQGEGNQPQHFGDGTRLSIL.

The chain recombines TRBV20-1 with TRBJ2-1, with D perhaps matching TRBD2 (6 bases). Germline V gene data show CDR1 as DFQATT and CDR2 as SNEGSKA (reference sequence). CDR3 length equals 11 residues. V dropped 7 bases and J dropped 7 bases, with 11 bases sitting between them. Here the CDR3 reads CSGGLKNEQFF. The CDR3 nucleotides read TGCAGTGGAGGACTAAAAAATGAGCAGTTCTTC.

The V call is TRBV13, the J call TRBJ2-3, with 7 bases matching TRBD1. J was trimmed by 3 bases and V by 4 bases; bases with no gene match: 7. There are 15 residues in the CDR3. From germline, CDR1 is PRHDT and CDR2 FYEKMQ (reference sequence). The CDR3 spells CASSYPTGSTDTQYF. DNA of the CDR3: TGTGCCAGCAGCTACCCGACAGGGTCGACAGATACGCAGTATTTT.

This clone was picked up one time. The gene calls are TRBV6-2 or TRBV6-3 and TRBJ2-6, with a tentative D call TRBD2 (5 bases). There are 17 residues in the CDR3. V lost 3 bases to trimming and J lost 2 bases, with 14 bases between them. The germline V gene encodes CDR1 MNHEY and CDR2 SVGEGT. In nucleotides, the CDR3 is TGTGCCAGCAGTTATAGGCCCCCCGGGGCTGGGGCCAACGTCCTGACTTTC. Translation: CASSYRPPGAGANVLTF.

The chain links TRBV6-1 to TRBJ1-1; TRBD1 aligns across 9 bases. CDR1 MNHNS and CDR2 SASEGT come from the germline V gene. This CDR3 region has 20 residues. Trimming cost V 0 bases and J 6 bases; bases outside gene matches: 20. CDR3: CASSEAIVWDRAGSRAEAFF. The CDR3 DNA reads TGTGCCAGCAGTGAAGCGATAGTTTGGGACAGGGCAGGAAGTAGGGCTGAAGCTTTCTTT.

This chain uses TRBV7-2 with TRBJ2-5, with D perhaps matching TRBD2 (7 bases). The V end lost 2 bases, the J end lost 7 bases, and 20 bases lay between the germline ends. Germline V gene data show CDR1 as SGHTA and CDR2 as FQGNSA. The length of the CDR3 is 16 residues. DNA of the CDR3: TGTGCCAGCAGCTTAAACGCGGGGGCGCCCTTCGGGACCCAGTACTTC. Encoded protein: CASSLNAGAPFGTQYF.

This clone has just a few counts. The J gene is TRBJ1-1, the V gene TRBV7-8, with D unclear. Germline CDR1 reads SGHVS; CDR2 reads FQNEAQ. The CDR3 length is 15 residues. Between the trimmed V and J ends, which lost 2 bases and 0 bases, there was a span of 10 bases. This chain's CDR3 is CASSLILTVNTEAFF. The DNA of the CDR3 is TGTGCCAGCAGCTTAATCCTTACAGTGAACACTGAAGCTTTCTTT.

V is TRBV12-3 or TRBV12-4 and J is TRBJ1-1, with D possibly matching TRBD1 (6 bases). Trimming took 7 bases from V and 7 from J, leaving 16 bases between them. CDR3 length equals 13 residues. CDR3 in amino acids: CASTGGGFREAFF. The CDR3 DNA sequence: TGTGCCAGCACCGGGGGGGGCTTCCGTGAAGCTTTCTTT.

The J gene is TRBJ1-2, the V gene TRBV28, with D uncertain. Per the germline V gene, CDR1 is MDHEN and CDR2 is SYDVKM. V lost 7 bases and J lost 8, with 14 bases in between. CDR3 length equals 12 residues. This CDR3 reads CASISGTGGYTF. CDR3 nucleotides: TGTGCCAGCATATCGGGAACTGGCGGCTACACCTTC.

CDR3 region: CASSPSGTSYEQYF. The CDR3 region has the DNA TGTGCCAGCAGCCCCAGCGGGACCAGCTACGAGCAGTACTTC. This chain connects TRBV27 to TRBJ2-7; TRBD2 matches 7 bases. Germline trimming cut 6 bases from V and 3 bases from J; bases unmatched to any gene: 8. Germline V gives CDR1 MNHEY, CDR2 SMNVEV (reference sequence). The CDR3 contains 14 residues.

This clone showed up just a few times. The CDR3 loop is CATRRAFF. The CDR3 DNA reads TGTGCCACCAGGCGGGCTTTCTTT. The chain joins TRBV3-1 (or the pseudogene TRBV3-2) to TRBJ1-1; D is uncertain. Germline CDR1 is LGHDT and CDR2 is YNNKEL (reference sequence). The length of the CDR3 is 8 residues. Deletions cut 10 bases from V and 11 bases from J, with 8 bases between.

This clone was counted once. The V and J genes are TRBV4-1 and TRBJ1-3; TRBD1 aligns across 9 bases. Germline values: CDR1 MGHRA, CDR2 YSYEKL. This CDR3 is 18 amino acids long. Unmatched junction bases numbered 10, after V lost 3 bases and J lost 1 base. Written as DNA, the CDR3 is TGCGCCAGCAGCCAGGTACAGGGGGCGCGAGTTTCTGGAAACACCATATATTTT. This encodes CASSQVQGARVSGNTIYF.

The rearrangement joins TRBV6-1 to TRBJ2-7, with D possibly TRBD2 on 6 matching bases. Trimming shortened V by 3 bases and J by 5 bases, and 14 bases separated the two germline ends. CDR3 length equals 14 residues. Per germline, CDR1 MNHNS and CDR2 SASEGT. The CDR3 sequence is CASSEPGLSNEQYF. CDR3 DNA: TGTGCCAGCAGTGAGCCGGGACTCAGCAACGAGCAGTACTTC.

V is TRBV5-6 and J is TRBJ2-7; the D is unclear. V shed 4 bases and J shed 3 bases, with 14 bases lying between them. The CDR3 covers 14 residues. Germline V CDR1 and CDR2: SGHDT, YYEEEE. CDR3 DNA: TGTGCCAGCAGCCCCCGGCTAGTTTTCTACGAGCAGTACTTC. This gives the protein CASSPRLVFYEQYF.

CDR3 in DNA: TGTGCCAGCAGCTTCGACGAGGGGGCTACGCAGTATTTT. Its protein product is CASSFDEGATQYF. The V gene is TRBV7-9, the J gene TRBJ2-3; 7 bases line up with TRBD1. The germline V gene encodes CDR1 SEHNR and CDR2 FQNEAQ (reference sequence). The CDR3 spans 13 residues. Unmatched junction bases numbered 5, after V lost 3 bases and J lost 8 bases.

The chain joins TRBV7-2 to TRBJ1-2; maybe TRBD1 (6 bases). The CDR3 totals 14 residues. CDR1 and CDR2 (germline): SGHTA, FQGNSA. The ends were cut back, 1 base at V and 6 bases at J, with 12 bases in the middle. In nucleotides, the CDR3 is TGTGCCAGCAGCTTAGTCCGGCAGGGGCATGGCTACACCTTC. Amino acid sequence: CASSLVRQGHGYTF.

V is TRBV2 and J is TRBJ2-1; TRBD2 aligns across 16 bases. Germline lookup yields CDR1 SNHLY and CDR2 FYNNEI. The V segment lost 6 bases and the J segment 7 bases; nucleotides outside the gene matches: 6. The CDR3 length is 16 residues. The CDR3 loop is CASRARGLAGGNEQFF. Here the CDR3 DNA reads TGTGCCAGCAGGGCTCGGGGACTAGCGGGGGGGAATGAGCAGTTCTTC. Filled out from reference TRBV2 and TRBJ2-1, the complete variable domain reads EPEVTQTPSHQVTQMGQEVILRCVPISNHLYFYWYRQILGQKVEFLVSFYNNEISEKSEIFDDQFSVERPDGSNFTLKIRSTKLEDSAMYFCASRARGLAGGNEQFFGPGTRLTVL.